This T cell receptor (beta chain) comes out of a study of control samples from healthy donors and cancer patients. Germline assignment: CDR1 SQVTM and CDR2 ANQGSEA. The CDR3 sequence is 11 residues long. Deletions cut 6 bases from V and 7 bases from J, with 12 bases between. The repertoire was sequenced with immunoSEQ multiplex PCR; TCRdb's copy has only in-frame clones and lacks some. The sample yields 100,000 to 150,000 clones, 92% seen once. Sequenced: blood. The chain carries TRBV29-1 and TRBJ1-2; D is possibly TRBD1 (5 bases). The TCR was taken from a woman in her fifties or sixties in good health. DNA for the CDR3: TGCAGCGTGGAGGGGCGGGTTGGCTACACCTTC. It yields the protein CSVEGRVGYTF.